A single sample is the source of the 4 T cell receptor beta chains below, sequenced in a study of cytomegalovirus exposure and HLA in healthy donors (dated by TCRdb to about 2017). Library creation used the immunoSEQ multiplex PCR assay. The multiplex PCR relied on a mix of 60 forward primers for TCR Vbeta segments and 13 reverse primers for TCR Jbeta segments. Entries here come from immuneACCESS through TCRdb and include only in-frame sequences with V and J called. Some clones fail to appear in such tables; in the studies checked, an unresolved V gene covers under half of the shortfall, and the cause of the remainder is unknown. This sample comprises about 130,000 clones, 76% of them detected only once. The ten largest clonotypes hold 1.9% of the sample. Source material: PBMCs. Receptor source: a man between 45 and 60 years old in good health and CMV-seronegative.

This clone was picked up one time. This sequence joins TRBV19 and TRBJ1-2, with D hard to call. Trimming removed 6 bases at V and 8 bases at J, with 13 bases between. Germline CDR1 LNHDA, CDR2 SQIVND (reference sequence). The CDR3 is 12 residues long. The CDR3 spells CASSTLRGGYTF. DNA of the CDR3: TGTGCCAGTAGCACGTTACGAGGGGGCTACACCTTC.

This clone has more than one count but fewer than ten. This chain joins TRBV9 and TRBJ1-1; D unresolved. CDR1 is SGDLS and CDR2 is YYNGEE in the germline V gene. The V end lost 0 bases, the J end lost 1 base, and 16 bases lay between the germline ends. This CDR3 region has 17 residues. The CDR3 here is CASSVVRGSPANTEAFF. For the CDR3, the DNA is TGTGCCAGCAGCGTAGTAAGAGGGAGCCCCGCGAACACTGAAGCTTTCTTT.

This rearrangement joins TRBV5-1 to TRBJ2-2, with 9 bases lining up with TRBD1. The CDR3 extends over 17 amino acids. Germline assignment: CDR1 SGHRS and CDR2 YFSETQ. Trimming removed 4 bases from V and 2 bases from J; junction bases left unmatched: 9. The CDR3 DNA is TGCGCCAGCAGCCAGCTGGGACAGGGACTTAACACCGGGGAGCTGTTTTTT. Translating it yields CASSQLGQGLNTGELFF.

This clone was picked up a small number of times. This chain joins TRBV25-1 and TRBJ2-3; the match to TRBD2 covers 11 bases. The CDR3 consists of 17 residues. Germline CDR1 MGHDK, CDR2 SYGVNS. V trimming: 1 base; J trimming: 6 bases; junction bases outside the gene matches: 9. The chain's CDR3 is CASSESSSGGKRDTQYF. The CDR3 DNA follows: TGTGCCAGCAGTGAATCGTCTAGCGGGGGGAAAAGGGATACGCAGTATTTT.